This T cell receptor (beta chain) was obtained from a study of low-dose radiotherapy and immunotherapy resistance in tumors. Overall study context: Every 2 weeks, cohort 1 got 0.5 Gy, reaching 6.5 Gy to the planning target volume. The treatment that patients received was intravenous nivolumab 240 mg every two weeks plus ipilimumab 1 mg/kg every six weeks. The drug cyclophosphamide was given into a vein at 200 mg/m2 every two weeks, one day before radiation and immunotherapy.

Time point denoted: before trial treatment. Low-dose radiotherapy and low-dose cyclophosphamide, together with aspirin, ipilimumab and nivolumab, were given to donors. Covering alpha and beta chains, TRAV- and TRBV-specific primers were used for the first-strand cDNA. TCRs were amplified for roughly 20 PCR cycles with a constant-region primer and V-primer adapter. Each CDR3 protein gets one entry after TCRdb re-called the reads with MiXCR. The top ten hold around 0.96% of the sample, which has around 99,000 distinct CDR3 sequences, 9% to 9.5% seen once. The V gene's germline CDR1 is MNHEY and CDR2 SVGAGI. This CDR3 is 14 amino acids long. The V and J ends lost 5 bases and 2 bases respectively, with 13 bases between them. This clonotype was detected many times.

The chain has TRBV6-5 and TRBJ2-7; D not resolved. This clonotype was obtained from a male donor with prostate cancer. Sequences were derived from PBMCs, sampled before treatment. The CDR3 bases are TGTGCCAGCAGTCTAACTACTGTTACCTACGAGCAGTACTTC. It codes for CASSLTTVTYEQYF.